The next 29 T cell receptor beta chains were all read from a single sample in a study of regulatory T cells in long-lasting Graves disease. The time point is: persistent/refractory GD, antithyroid drugs over 5 years with positive TRAb. RNA from PBMCs was the source of the TCR library. Combining iRepertoire HTBI primers with Arm-PCR of CDR3 regions, the authors built TCR beta libraries. MiXCR was run by TCRdb on the multiplex PCR reads, yielding one entry per CDR3 protein. The repertoire holds roughly 400,000 distinct CDR3 sequences, with around 21% as singletons. The input for sequencing was peripheral blood mononuclear cells (PBMCs), taken when the disease was refractory, from a patient treated with antithyroid drugs. All receptors come from a female donor with Graves disease.

This clonotype was counted many times. The V and J genes are TRBV5-4 and TRBJ2-7; D is possibly TRBD2 (6 bases). This CDR3 contains 17 residues. Trimming removed 4 bases from V and 2 bases from J, with 22 bases in between. From germline, CDR1 is SGHNT and CDR2 YYREEE (reference sequence). The CDR3, as DNA: TGTGCCAGCAGCGCCATGGGAGTGGGAGGCTACACCTACGAGCAGTACTTC. Protein: CASSAMGVGGYTYEQYF.

The chain joins TRBV5-1 to TRBJ2-5, with TRBD2 matching 9 bases. The CDR3 loop spans 15 amino acids. Trimming removed 7 bases from V and 1 base from J; junction bases left unmatched: 8. The germline V gene has CDR1 SGHRS and CDR2 YFSETQ. The CDR3 protein is CASRLAGDFQETQYF. CDR3 DNA sequence: TGCGCCAGCCGATTAGCGGGAGACTTCCAAGAGACCCAGTACTTC.

The chain combines TRBV5-1 with TRBJ2-7, with D possibly matching TRBD2 (6 bases). The V and J ends lost 7 bases and 6 bases respectively, with 20 bases between them. Germline-derived CDR1 and CDR2 are SGHRS and YFSETQ. This CDR3 has 14 amino acids. CDR3 nucleotide sequence: TGCGCCAGCCGGTGGACGGGAGAACTCTTCGAGCAGTACTTC. It is translated as CASRWTGELFEQYF.

Notes on this clonotype: A clone one base away is much larger, so this may be a read error. J is TRBJ1-1 and V is TRBV29-1; the D gene is possibly TRBD1 (6 bases). The CDR3 runs 11 residues. Germline V gene data show CDR1 as SQVTM and CDR2 as ANQGSEA. The CDR3 spells CGVGGGTEAFF. CDR3 DNA sequence: TGCGGCGTAGGGGGGGGCACTGAAGCTTTCTTT.

This clonotype has ten or more counts. The rearrangement uses TRBV28 and TRBJ2-7; possible D gene TRBD1, 6 bases. The CDR3 runs 15 residues. V shed 4 bases and J shed 2 bases, with 15 bases lying between them. CDR1 is MDHEN, CDR2 SYDVKM, per germline. This chain's CDR3 is CASSSVTGITYEQYF. The CDR3 nucleotides read TGTGCCAGCAGTTCGGTGACAGGAATTACCTACGAGCAGTACTTC.

The CDR3 protein is CSASGGLGNQPQHF. The CDR3 bases are TGCAGTGCTTCGGGGGGGCTGGGCAATCAGCCCCAGCATTTT. The chain has TRBV20-1 and TRBJ1-5; D may be TRBD1 (6 bases). Trimming cost V 5 bases and J 2 bases, with 13 bases left between them. From germline, CDR1 is DFQATT and CDR2 SNEGSKA (reference sequence). The CDR3 sequence is 14 residues long.

The chain has TRBV5-7 and TRBJ1-5; weak D call: TRBD1 (5 bases). TRBV5-7 is marked as an open reading frame, function uncertain. The length of the CDR3 is 15 residues. Trimming shortened V by 3 bases and J by 5 bases, and 15 bases separated the two germline ends. The CDR3 spells CASSSHRGEDQPQHF. The DNA of the CDR3 is TGTGCCAGCAGCTCCCATCGGGGGGAAGATCAGCCCCAGCATTTT.

This clonotype occurred a few times. The CDR3 spells CASTLVEGSSPEAFF. In DNA, the CDR3 is TGTGCCAGCACCCTAGTGGAGGGGTCATCCCCCGAAGCTTTCTTT. V usage is TRBV7-8 and J usage is TRBJ1-1, with D tentatively TRBD1 (5 bases). The CDR3 is made up of 15 amino acids. V was clipped by 7 bases and J by 8 bases, with 23 bases between them. Germline CDR1 reads SGHVS; CDR2 reads FQNEAQ. Together with reference TRBV7-8 and TRBJ1-1, the CDR3 gives the full variable domain: GAGVSQSPRYKVAKRGQDVALRCDPISGHVSLFWYQQALGQGPEFLTYFQNEAQLDKSGLPSDRFFAERPEGSVSTLKIQRTQQEDSAVYLCASTLVEGSSPEAFFGQGTRLTVV.

This clonotype was seen a few times. The CDR3 DNA reads as TGCGCCAGCAGCCCCCAGGGGGGCAGGGGTGGCTACGAGCAGTACTTC. It encodes CASSPQGGRGGYEQYF. The chain has TRBV5-1 and TRBJ2-7; a possible D gene is TRBD1 (7 bases). V lost 4 bases and J 3 bases, leaving 20 bases between the germline ends. The CDR3 is made up of 16 amino acids. The V gene's germline CDR1 is SGHRS and CDR2 YFSETQ.

This clonotype showed up just a few times. This rearrangement joins TRBV30 to TRBJ1-4, with D possibly matching TRBD1 (5 bases). Trimming took off 5 bases at V and 8 bases at J, with 15 bases between the two ends. This CDR3 contains 13 residues. CDR1 and CDR2 from the germline V gene are GTSNPN and SVGIG (reference sequence). The CDR3 loop is CAWDGANREKLFF. The CDR3 DNA sequence: TGTGCCTGGGATGGGGCGAATAGGGAAAAACTGTTTTTT.

The gene calls are TRBV28 and TRBJ2-3; TRBD1 might be the D (6 bases). V was clipped by 7 bases and J by 6 bases, with 14 bases between them. This CDR3 has 13 amino acids. CDR1 is MDHEN, CDR2 SYDVKM, per germline. CDR3 loop: CASNQGFADTQYF. The CDR3 DNA reads TGTGCCAGCAACCAGGGGTTCGCGGATACGCAGTATTTT.

The CDR3 DNA is TGCGCCAGCAGCCAAGAGGCAACTGGAAACACCATATATTTT. Its protein is CASSQEATGNTIYF. This chain links TRBV4-3 with TRBJ1-3; D is uncertain. The V end lost 0 bases, the J end lost 2 bases, and 5 bases lay between the germline ends. The CDR3 consists of 14 residues. CDR1 and CDR2 from the germline V gene are LGHNA and YSLEER.

The chain carries TRBV3-1 and TRBJ2-7; 7 bases align to TRBD2. V was pared by 6 bases and J by 3 bases, with 11 bases of the junction left unmatched. The CDR3 has 15 amino acids. The germline V gene encodes CDR1 LGHDT and CDR2 YNNKEL (reference sequence). The DNA of the CDR3 is TGTGCCAGCAGTCTTGGACTAGGAGATTTCTACGAGCAGTACTTC. Protein: CASSLGLGDFYEQYF.

This clonotype was observed at least ten times. The rearrangement uses TRBV7-6 and TRBJ2-7; a possible D gene is TRBD2 (6 bases). V gave up 6 bases and J gave up 4 bases, with 19 bases separating them. CDR3 size: 15 residues. From germline, CDR1 is SGHVS and CDR2 FNYEAQ. The CDR3 here is CASSEAGLITYEQYF. CDR3 in DNA: TGTGCCAGCAGTGAGGCGGGACTCATAACGTACGAGCAGTACTTC.

V and J are TRBV10-1 and TRBJ1-2; no reliable D call. Per the germline V gene, CDR1 is WNHNN and CDR2 is SYGVQD (reference sequence). The CDR3 loop spans 14 amino acids. V lost 2 bases and J lost 7, with 14 bases in between. The CDR3 here is CASSETGIPSGYTF. The DNA of the CDR3 is TGCGCCAGCAGTGAGACCGGGATTCCGAGTGGCTACACCTTC.

The chain uses TRBV6-1 and TRBJ2-1; weak D call: TRBD2 (5 bases). Germline CDR1 is MNHNS and CDR2 is SASEGT. V lost 7 bases, J lost 3 bases, and 13 bases lay in between. This CDR3 has 14 residues. CDR3 DNA sequence: TGTGCCAGCACCGGACTTAGCAGCTACAATGAGCAGTTCTTC. Translated: CASTGLSSYNEQFF.

This clonotype came up many times. The chain links TRBV29-1 to TRBJ1-1, with D unresolved. This CDR3 has 13 amino acids. Trimming pared 7 bases from V and 3 bases from J, leaving 15 bases between. Germline V CDR1 and CDR2: SQVTM, ANQGSEA. The CDR3 DNA reads as TGCAGCGCCGCCGGGAGGTATGACACTGAAGCTTTCTTT. Protein: CSAAGRYDTEAFF.

The genes are TRBV20-1 and TRBJ2-7; the match to TRBD1 covers 10 bases. V lost 0 bases to trimming and J lost 1 base; unmatched junction nucleotides: 9. Germline V gene lookup returns CDR1 DFQATT and CDR2 SNEGSKA (reference sequence). The CDR3 covers 17 residues. CDR3 residues: CSARDGQGGIGSYEQYF. The CDR3 DNA reads TGCAGTGCTAGAGACGGACAGGGGGGAATAGGGTCCTACGAGCAGTACTTC.

In this sample, this clonotype turned up a few times. As DNA, the CDR3 is TGCAGCGTTGAAAACTCGGAGGGAGAACTCAATGAGCAGTTCTTC. Its translation is CSVENSEGELNEQFF. This chain joins TRBV29-1 and TRBJ2-1, with D possibly TRBD2 on 6 matching bases. V lost 2 bases, J lost 6 bases, and 17 bases lay in between. The CDR3 is 15 residues long. Germline V gives CDR1 SQVTM, CDR2 ANQGSEA.

This chain uses TRBV7-6 with TRBJ2-2, with 8 positions matching TRBD1. The germline V gene has CDR1 SGHVS and CDR2 FNYEAQ. Trimming removed 0 bases from V and 4 bases from J; junction bases left unmatched: 4. This CDR3 has 16 amino acids. The CDR3 bases are TGTGCCAGCAGCTTAGCGGGACAGGTCGGCACCGGGGAGCTGTTTTTT. It encodes CASSLAGQVGTGELFF.

This rearrangement joins TRBV4-1 to TRBJ1-1, with 8 bases aligning to TRBD1. The CDR3 length is 13 residues. The V and J ends lost 3 bases and 5 bases, in that order; junction bases with no gene match: 2. Germline CDR1 and CDR2: MGHRA and YSYEKL. This CDR3 is CASSQRQGTEAFF. CDR3 sequence (DNA): TGCGCCAGCAGCCAGCGACAGGGGACTGAAGCTTTCTTT.

This clonotype was seen at least ten times. This chain joins TRBV11-2 and TRBJ1-2; no definite D call. There are 15 residues in the CDR3. Germline V gene sequence: CDR1 SGHAT, CDR2 FQNNGV. Trimming took 0 bases from V and 0 from J, leaving 8 bases between them. The CDR3: CASSLEGGTNYGYTF. The CDR3 nucleotides read TGTGCCAGCAGCTTAGAAGGCGGAACTAACTATGGCTACACCTTC.

The chain links TRBV24-1 to TRBJ2-6; D gene ambiguous. This CDR3 is built from 18 residues. V gave up 5 bases and J gave up 2 bases, with 18 bases separating them. Per germline, CDR1 KGHDR and CDR2 SFDVKD. CDR3 nucleotide sequence: TGTGCCACCAGTGCCCGGGCAGGTCCCCTAACTGGGGCCAACGTCCTGACTTTC. Its translation is CATSARAGPLTGANVLTF.

This clonotype came up many times. V is TRBV18 and J is TRBJ1-1; TRBD1 matches 9 bases. Germline V gene sequence: CDR1 KGHSH, CDR2 LQKENI. The length of the CDR3 is 16 residues. V was clipped by 0 bases and J by 4 bases; unmatched bases: 6. CDR3 loop: CASSPPLGQGSTEAFF. The CDR3 DNA reads as TGTGCCAGCTCACCACCACTTGGACAGGGGAGCACTGAAGCTTTCTTT.

The rearrangement uses TRBV6-1 and TRBJ2-5; D perhaps matches TRBD1 (6 bases). Germline V CDR1 and CDR2: MNHNS, SASEGT. The V end was cut by 8 bases, the J end by 4 bases, with 20 bases between. The CDR3 is 15 residues long. The CDR3 region has the DNA TGTGCCAGCGCCCTCTTCGGGCAGGGGCTAGAGACCCAGTACTTC. Its protein product is CASALFGQGLETQYF.

This clonotype was counted a few times. CDR3 amino acids: CASKRREEVTGELFF. The DNA of the CDR3 is TGTGCCAGCAAGCGTCGGGAGGAGGTAACCGGGGAGCTGTTTTTT. The rearrangement links TRBV6-1 to TRBJ2-2; 7 bases agree with TRBD2. This CDR3 is built from 15 residues. After removal of 7 bases from V and 5 bases from J, the junction contained 10 bases not matched to a gene. Per the germline V gene, CDR1 is MNHNS and CDR2 is SASEGT.

This clonotype came up many times. The rearrangement links TRBV15 to TRBJ1-5; D is uncertain. The CDR3 is 15 amino acids. The V end was cut by 2 bases, the J end by 3 bases, with 11 bases between. Per the germline V gene, CDR1 is LNHNV and CDR2 is YYDKDF (reference sequence). CDR3 loop: CATSRSNSANQPQHF. For the CDR3, the DNA is TGTGCCACCAGCAGATCAAACAGCGCCAATCAGCCCCAGCATTTT. The full variable domain, rest sourced from reference TRBV15 and TRBJ1-5, is DAMVIQNPRYQVTQFGKPVTLSCSQTLNHNVMYWYQQKSSQAPKLLFHYYDKDFNNEADTPDNFQSRRPNTSFCFLDIRSPGLGDTAMYLCATSRSNSANQPQHFGDGTRLSIL.

This clonotype has only a few counts. This chain connects TRBV25-1 to TRBJ2-5; 7 bases match TRBD2. This CDR3 is 14 amino acids long. V lost 3 bases to trimming and J lost 1 base; unmatched junction nucleotides: 2. CDR1 is MGHDK, CDR2 SYGVNS, per germline. CDR3 coding DNA: TGTGCCAGCAGTGAGACTAGCCGCCAAGAGACCCAGTACTTC. It encodes CASSETSRQETQYF.

This clonotype was seen ten or more times. The chain combines TRBV2 with TRBJ1-5; D possibly corresponds to TRBD1 (6 bases). This CDR3 spans 14 amino acids. Trimming shortened V by 3 bases and J by 4 bases, and 10 bases separated the two germline ends. The germline V gene has CDR1 SNHLY and CDR2 FYNNEI. In DNA, the CDR3 is TGTGCCAGCAGTGAGTCGGGGGCGAATCAGCCCCAGCATTTT. Encoded protein: CASSESGANQPQHF.